This T cell receptor (beta chain) was recorded in a study of radiation and T cells in renal cell carcinoma. Study results and limitations: Top tumor clonotypes rose in blood 2 weeks post-radiation, then contracted.

Time point specified: blood 4 weeks post-SBRT, at nephrectomy. As for treatment: 15 Gy SBRT to primary tumor, nephrectomy 4 weeks later. Nephrectomy followed 15 Gy stereotactic body radiation by 4 weeks. Blood was sampled at baseline, 2 weeks and 4 weeks after SBRT. The CDR3 has 14 amino acids. V was shortened by 8 bases and J by 0 bases, with 12 bases between the two germline ends. Per germline, CDR1 MNHNY and CDR2 SVGAGI (reference sequence). Regarding this clone: As yet, its antigen is unknown.

Libraries were prepared by immunoSEQ multiplex PCR; TCRdb keeps only in-frame clonotypes and omits some of them. The sample shows some 97,000 clones, around 80% of them seen only once. The source material was blood, sampled from a patient whose treatment included radiotherapy and nephrectomy. The V call is TRBV6-6, the J call TRBJ2-3; unclear D gene. This sequence was found in a man in his sixties with renal cell carcinoma. The CDR3 region is CASGLGTSTDTQYF. DNA for the CDR3: TGTGCCAGCGGGCTGGGAACTAGCACAGATACGCAGTATTTT.